Following are 17 T cell receptor beta chains from one sample sequenced in a study of neurological immune-mediated disorders. TCRdb independently ran MiXCR on the 5' RACE reads; one entry per CDR3 protein. The sample lists 27,000 or so distinct CDR3 sequences; around 3.2% were seen once. Source material: PBMCs. These receptors all stem from a woman aged 25 to 39 with multiple sclerosis.

This clonotype was picked up many times. V gene TRBV18 combines with J gene TRBJ1-6, with D possibly being TRBD1 (5 bases). The ends were cut back, 3 bases at V and 9 bases at J, with 12 bases in the middle. From germline, CDR1 is KGHSH and CDR2 LQKENI. This CDR3 has 14 amino acids. DNA for the CDR3: TGTGCCAGCTCACCTGGGACCGTGATTTCACCCCTCCACTTT. Translated: CASSPGTVISPLHF.

This clonotype came up many times. The J gene is TRBJ2-1, the V gene TRBV20-1, with a tentative D call TRBD2 (6 bases). CDR3 length: 13 residues. Trimming removed 6 bases at V and 4 bases at J, with 13 bases between. The germline CDR1 and CDR2 sequences are DFQATT and SNEGSKA (reference sequence). This chain's CDR3 is CSARGLLYNEQFF. The CDR3 DNA sequence: TGCAGTGCGCGGGGACTCCTTTACAATGAGCAGTTCTTC.

Ten or more counts support this clonotype. The rearrangement links TRBV20-1 to TRBJ2-5; D unclear. Germline V gene sequence: CDR1 DFQATT, CDR2 SNEGSKA (reference sequence). CDR3 length: 13 amino acids. Trimming cost V 6 bases and J 4 bases, with 15 bases left between them. In DNA form, the CDR3 reads TGCAGTGCATTCTCCCATAACGCAGAGACCCAGTACTTC. Residues: CSAFSHNAETQYF.

This clonotype showed up many times. The rearrangement joins TRBV5-1 to TRBJ1-1; D is unresolved. Trimming cost V 5 bases and J 6 bases, with 8 bases left between them. This CDR3 has 11 residues. Germline CDR1 is SGHRS and CDR2 is YFSETQ. As DNA, the CDR3 is TGCGCCAGCAGGGAAGCCTCTGAAGCTTTCTTT. This sequence encodes CASREASEAFF.

This clonotype was counted many times. The chain has TRBV9 and TRBJ2-7; no firm D call. This CDR3 region has 13 residues. The V gene's germline CDR1 is SGDLS and CDR2 YYNGEE. Trimming left V 0 bases short and J 4 bases short, with 8 bases between. For the CDR3, the DNA is TGTGCCAGCAGCGTAGGTTGGGGATACGAGCAGTACTTC. Its protein product is CASSVGWGYEQYF. The full variable domain, in which reference TRBV9 and TRBJ2-7 provide the parts outside the CDR3, is DSGVTQTPKHLITATGQRVTLRCSPRSGDLSVYWYQQSLDQGLQFLIQYYNGEERAKGNILERFSAQQFPDLHSELNLSSLELGDSALYFCASSVGWGYEQYFGPGTRLTVT.

This clonotype occurred a few times. CDR3 residues: CSARAGTSGSASTDTQYF. DNA for the CDR3: TGCAGTGCTAGGGCCGGGACTAGCGGTTCCGCTAGCACAGATACGCAGTATTTT. The J gene is TRBJ2-3, the V gene TRBV20-1, with 11 bases identical to TRBD2. V shed 3 bases and J 0 bases; nucleotides not matched to a gene: 11. This CDR3 contains 18 residues. Germline V CDR1 and CDR2: DFQATT, SNEGSKA (reference sequence).

There are many counts of this clonotype. V and J are TRBV2 and TRBJ2-1; no firm D call. The CDR3 covers 13 residues. V lost 7 bases, J lost 6 bases, and 13 bases lay in between. CDR1 is SNHLY and CDR2 is FYNNEI in the germline V gene. CDR3 in amino acids: CASTHPTSNEQFF. In DNA form, the CDR3 reads TGTGCCAGCACCCACCCTACGAGCAATGAGCAGTTCTTC.

In this sample, this clonotype is medium-sized. The CDR3 spells CSARAGAGEAFF. CDR3 nucleotides: TGCAGTGCTCGAGCAGGGGCGGGGGAAGCTTTCTTT. V and J are TRBV20-1 and TRBJ1-1, with D possibly TRBD1 on 6 matching bases. This CDR3 comprises 12 residues. V gave up 5 bases and J gave up 8 bases, with 15 bases separating them. Germline lookup yields CDR1 DFQATT and CDR2 SNEGSKA (reference sequence).

At least ten counts were recorded for this clonotype. The chain combines TRBV24-1 with TRBJ2-3; D might be TRBD2 (6 bases). There are 15 residues in the CDR3. Trimming took off 4 bases at V and 1 base at J, with 11 bases between the two ends. Looked up from germline, CDR1 is KGHDR and CDR2 is SFDVKD. CDR3 sequence reads: CATSDPGAGTDTQYF. CDR3 nucleotide sequence: TGTGCCACCAGTGACCCGGGAGCCGGCACAGATACGCAGTATTTT.

As for this clonotype: A clone one base away is much larger, so this may be a read error. This chain joins TRBV6-2 or TRBV6-3 and TRBJ1-1; D gene ambiguous. CDR3 length equals 14 residues. The V gene lost 7 bases and the J gene lost 0 bases, with 12 bases spanning the gap. From germline, CDR1 is MNHEY and CDR2 SVGEGT. The chain's CDR3 is CASKPGKLNTEAFF. DNA of the CDR3: TGTGCCAGCAAACCGGGAAAGTTGAACACTGAAGCTTTCTTT.

This clonotype was observed many times. The chain links TRBV4-2 to TRBJ2-7; D ambiguous. The CDR3 totals 14 residues. Trimming took off 1 base at V and 1 base at J, with 8 bases between the two ends. The V gene's germline CDR1 is LGHNA and CDR2 YNFKEQ. The chain's CDR3 is CASSQVVRSYEQYF. CDR3 in DNA: TGTGCCAGCAGCCAAGTTGTCAGATCCTACGAGCAGTACTTC.

This clonotype was seen ten or more times. The genes are TRBV28 and TRBJ2-7; D ambiguous. V was cut by 6 bases and J by 6 bases, with 6 bases left in between. This CDR3 comprises 10 residues. CDR1 and CDR2 from the germline V gene are MDHEN and SYDVKM. In DNA, the CDR3 is TGTGCCAGCAGCCGCCTCGAGCAGTACTTC. It encodes CASSRLEQYF.

This clonotype was counted only a few times. A single base separates this from a much larger clone, so it may be a read error. The chain couples TRBV4-2 to TRBJ2-2; the D gene is possibly TRBD2 (6 bases). In germline, CDR1 is LGHNA, CDR2 YNFKEQ. The CDR3 has 15 residues. V was pared by 0 bases and J by 7 bases, with 12 bases between. CDR3 in amino acids: CASSQETRGSGELFF. The CDR3 region has the DNA TGTGCCAGCAGCCAAGAGACTAGAGGGAGCGGGGAGCTGTTTTTT.

J is TRBJ2-1 and V is TRBV18; D is unclear. Germline loops: CDR1 KGHSH, CDR2 LQKENI. V lost 3 bases and J lost 2, with 8 bases in between. This CDR3 is 14 amino acids long. CDR3 in DNA: TGTGCCAGCTCACCGAGTCGGGCCTACAATGAGCAGTTCTTC. Protein: CASSPSRAYNEQFF.

This clonotype was detected many times. V gene TRBV5-1 combines with J gene TRBJ2-5; D gene uncertain. The CDR3 consists of 14 residues. CDR1 SGHRS and CDR2 YFSETQ come from the germline V gene. V was shortened by 1 base and J by 5 bases, with 12 bases between the two germline ends. CDR3 bases: TGCGCCAGCAGCTTGCAAGGGATTGAGGAGACCCAGTACTTC. Its translation: CASSLQGIEETQYF.

This clonotype has a count of ten or more. This chain joins TRBV7-6 and TRBJ2-3, with D perhaps TRBD2 (6 bases). Looked up from germline, CDR1 is SGHVS and CDR2 is FNYEAQ. V lost 0 bases and J lost 2, with 9 bases in between. CDR3 length: 15 residues. This chain's CDR3 is CASSLAGGDTDTQYF. The CDR3 coding sequence is TGTGCCAGCAGCTTAGCGGGCGGGGACACAGATACGCAGTATTTT.

On this clonotype: No conserved phenylalanine or tryptophan ends this CDR3, so it is likely a read error. This chain uses TRBV6-1 with TRBJ2-1; D gene ambiguous. From germline, CDR1 is MNHNS and CDR2 SASEGT. There are 12 residues in the CDR3. Trimming pared 7 bases from V and 8 bases from J, leaving 12 bases between. DNA of the CDR3: TGTGCCAGCACTCCCTATTGGGATGAGCAGTTCTAC. It translates to CASTPYWDEQFY.